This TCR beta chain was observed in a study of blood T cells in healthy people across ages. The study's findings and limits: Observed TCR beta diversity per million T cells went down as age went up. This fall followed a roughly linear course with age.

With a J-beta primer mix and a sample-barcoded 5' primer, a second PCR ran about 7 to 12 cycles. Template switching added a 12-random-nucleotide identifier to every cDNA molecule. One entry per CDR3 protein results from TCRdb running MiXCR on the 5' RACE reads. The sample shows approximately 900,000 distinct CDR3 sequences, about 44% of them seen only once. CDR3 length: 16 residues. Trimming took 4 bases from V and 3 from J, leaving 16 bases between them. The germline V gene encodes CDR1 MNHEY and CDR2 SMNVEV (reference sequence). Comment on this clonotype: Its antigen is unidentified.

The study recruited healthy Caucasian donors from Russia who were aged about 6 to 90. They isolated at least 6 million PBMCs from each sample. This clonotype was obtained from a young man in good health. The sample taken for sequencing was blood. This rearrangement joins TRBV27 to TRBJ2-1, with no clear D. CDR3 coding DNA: TGTGCCAGCAGTTCTCTAGTGAACAGCTTCTACAATGAGCAGTTCTTC. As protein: CASSSLVNSFYNEQFF.